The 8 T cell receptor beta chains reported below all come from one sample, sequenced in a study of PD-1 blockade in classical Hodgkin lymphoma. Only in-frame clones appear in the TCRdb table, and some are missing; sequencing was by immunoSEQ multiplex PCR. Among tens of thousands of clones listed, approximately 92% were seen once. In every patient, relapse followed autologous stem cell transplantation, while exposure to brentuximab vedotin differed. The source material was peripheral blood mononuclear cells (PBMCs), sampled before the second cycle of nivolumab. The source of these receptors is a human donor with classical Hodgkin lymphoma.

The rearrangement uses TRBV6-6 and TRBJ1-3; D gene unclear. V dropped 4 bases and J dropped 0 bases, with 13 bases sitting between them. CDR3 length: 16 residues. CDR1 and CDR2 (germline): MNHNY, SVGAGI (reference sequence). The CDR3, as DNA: TGTGCCAGCAGTTCTGGGGTTTCCATCTCTGGAAACACCATATATTTT. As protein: CASSSGVSISGNTIYF.

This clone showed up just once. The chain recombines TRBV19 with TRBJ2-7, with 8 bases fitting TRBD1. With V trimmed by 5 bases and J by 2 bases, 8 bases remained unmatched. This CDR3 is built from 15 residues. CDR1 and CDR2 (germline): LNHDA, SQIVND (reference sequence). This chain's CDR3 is CASSVDRGSTYEQYF. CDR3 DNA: TGTGCCAGTAGTGTCGACAGGGGATCTACCTACGAGCAGTACTTC.

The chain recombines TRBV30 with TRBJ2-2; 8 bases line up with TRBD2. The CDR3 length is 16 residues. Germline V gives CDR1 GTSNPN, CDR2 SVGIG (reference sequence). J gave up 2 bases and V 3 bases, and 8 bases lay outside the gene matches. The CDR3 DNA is TGTGCCTGGAGGGAAAACGGGGGGGCAAACACCGGGGAGCTGTTTTTT. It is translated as CAWRENGGANTGELFF.

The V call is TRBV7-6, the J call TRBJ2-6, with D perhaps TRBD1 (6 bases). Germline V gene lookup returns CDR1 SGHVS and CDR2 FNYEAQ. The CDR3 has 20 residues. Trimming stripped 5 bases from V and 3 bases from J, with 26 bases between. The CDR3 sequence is CASSAVLQGPRSGGANVLTF. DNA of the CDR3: TGTGCCAGCAGCGCTGTACTACAGGGTCCGCGATCGGGTGGGGCCAACGTCCTGACTTTC.

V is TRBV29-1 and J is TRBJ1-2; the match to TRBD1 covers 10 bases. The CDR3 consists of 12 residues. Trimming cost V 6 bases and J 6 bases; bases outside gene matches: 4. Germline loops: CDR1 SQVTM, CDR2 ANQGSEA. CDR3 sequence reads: CSVRQGADGYTF. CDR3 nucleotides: TGCAGCGTGAGACAGGGGGCGGATGGCTACACCTTC.

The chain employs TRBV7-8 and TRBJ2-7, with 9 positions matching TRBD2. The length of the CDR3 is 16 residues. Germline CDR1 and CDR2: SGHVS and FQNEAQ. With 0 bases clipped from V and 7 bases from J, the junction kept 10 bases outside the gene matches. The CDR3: CASSLARGGGAWEQYF. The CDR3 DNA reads TGTGCCAGCAGCTTAGCGCGAGGCGGGGGGGCCTGGGAGCAGTACTTC.

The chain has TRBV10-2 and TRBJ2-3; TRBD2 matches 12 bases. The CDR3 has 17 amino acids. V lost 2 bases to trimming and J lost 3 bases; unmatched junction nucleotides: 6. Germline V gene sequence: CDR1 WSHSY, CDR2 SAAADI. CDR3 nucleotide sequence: TGCGCCAGCAGTGAGGTACTAGCGGGAGGTTGGACAGATACGCAGTATTTT. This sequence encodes CASSEVLAGGWTDTQYF.

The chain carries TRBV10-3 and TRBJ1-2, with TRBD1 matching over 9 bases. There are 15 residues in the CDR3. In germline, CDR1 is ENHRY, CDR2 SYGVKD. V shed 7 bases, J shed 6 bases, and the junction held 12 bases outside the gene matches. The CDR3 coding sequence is TGTGCCATCACCCCGGGACAGGGAGCCCCCAATGGCTACACCTTC. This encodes CAITPGQGAPNGYTF.